This T cell receptor beta chain comes out of a study of blood T cell repertoires in COVID-19. Study-wide background: Samples taken during acute and convalescent COVID-19 were collected in the United States, Italy and Spain. In each case, the material was cDNA or gDNA derived from T cells, B-cell-depleted T cells, or PBMCs.

Allocation to cohorts depended on clinical history reported by the participants. Per the original data handling: Using reference gene primer amplification, nucleated cell counts were estimated. The data were produced by immunoSEQ multiplex PCR, yet TCRdb's version contains in-frame clones alone and is incomplete. That table supplies the V and J calls and clone size; D and trimming were determined from the DNA. The table includes approximately 150,000 clones, around 80% detected once. The CDR3 contains 10 residues. Trimming took 1 base from V and 7 from J, leaving 4 bases between them. CDR1 and CDR2 from the germline V gene are DFQATT and SNEGSKA (reference sequence).

Material for sequencing was PBMCs or T cells enriched from blood (not recorded which). This chain joins TRBV20-1 and TRBJ1-1; no clear D. The clonotype comes from a man between 65 and 85 years old who had been exposed to COVID-19. CDR3 sequence (DNA): TGCAGTGCTAGAGCAGTTGAAGCTTTCTTT. Amino acid sequence: CSARAVEAFF.